This T cell receptor beta chain was identified in a study of tumor-infiltrating lymphocytes in primary liver carcinoma. Co-extraction yielded RNA and DNA from about 20-30 mg of unsorted bulk tissue. There were over 80% viable tumor cells in every single sample of tumor. Germline V gene sequence: CDR1 MGHRA, CDR2 YSYEKL. The CDR3 extends over 15 amino acids. After removal of 8 bases from V and 4 bases from J, the junction contained 13 bases not matched to a gene. Synthesis of TCR beta cDNA was carried out from 450 to 650 ng total RNA with a constant-region primer. It was through three nested multiplex PCR rounds of slightly modified ARM-PCR that TCR beta libraries arose. TRBV1-TRBV30 forward and Cbeta reverse primers drove the first two roughly 10-cycle rounds. TCRdb re-derived calls from the multiplex PCR reads in MiXCR, one entry per CDR3 protein. Among approximately 110,000 distinct CDR3 sequences listed, 50% to 65% were seen once.

Details on this clonotype: Its antigen is not identified. This may stem from a read error, because a much larger clone lies one nucleotide away.

Study-wide findings and caveats: Tumors reached a significantly greater top-250-clone fraction than blood did (p = 0.039).

This TCR was sampled from a woman aged 60 to 75 with primary liver carcinoma and hepatitis B virus infection. The V call is TRBV4-1, the J call TRBJ1-2; 7 nucleotides agree with TRBD1. Sequenced input: liver tumor tissue from sampling region 1. Described subset: tumor region T1, superior pole. DNA of the CDR3: TGCGCCAGCGGCCCAGGGACAGTCGGAGGCTATGGCTACACCTTC. It encodes CASGPGTVGGYGYTF.